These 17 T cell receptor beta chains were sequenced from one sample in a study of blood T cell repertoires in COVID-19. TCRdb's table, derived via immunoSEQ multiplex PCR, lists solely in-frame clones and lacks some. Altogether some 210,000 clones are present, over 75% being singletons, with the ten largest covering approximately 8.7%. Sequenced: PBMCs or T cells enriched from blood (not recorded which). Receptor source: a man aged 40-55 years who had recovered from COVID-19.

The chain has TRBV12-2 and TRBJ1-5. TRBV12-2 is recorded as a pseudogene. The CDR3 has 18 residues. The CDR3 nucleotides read TGTGCAAGTACCCGGGAAAAAAAGGGCCCAGGCAGCAATCAGCCCCAGCATTTT. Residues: CASTREKKGPGSNQPQHF.

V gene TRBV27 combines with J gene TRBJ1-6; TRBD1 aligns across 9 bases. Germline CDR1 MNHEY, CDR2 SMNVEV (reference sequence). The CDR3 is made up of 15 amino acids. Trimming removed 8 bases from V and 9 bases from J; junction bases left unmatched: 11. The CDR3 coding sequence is TGTGCCAGCCGCCTAGGAGGACAGGGGTTTTCACCCCTCCACTTT. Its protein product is CASRLGGQGFSPLHF.

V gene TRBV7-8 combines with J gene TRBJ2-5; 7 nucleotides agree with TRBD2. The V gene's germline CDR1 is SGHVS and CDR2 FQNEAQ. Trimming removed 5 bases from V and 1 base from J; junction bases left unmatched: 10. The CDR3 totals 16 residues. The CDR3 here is CASSGGTTFLQETQYF. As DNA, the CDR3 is TGTGCCAGCAGCGGGGGGACTACCTTCCTCCAAGAGACCCAGTACTTC.

CDR3 region: CASSYGEARYTF. The DNA for the CDR3 is TGTGCCAGCAGCTACGGGGAAGCGCGCTACACCTTC. The V and J genes are TRBV7-9 and TRBJ1-2, with D hard to call. From germline, CDR1 is SEHNR and CDR2 FQNEAQ (reference sequence). Trimming took 4 bases from V and 9 from J, leaving 12 bases between them. This CDR3 region has 12 residues.

The CDR3 is CASQRDDYGYTF. The DNA of the CDR3 is TGCGCCAGCCAGAGGGATGACTATGGCTACACCTTC. The chain employs TRBV10-2 and TRBJ1-2; no clear D. V was shortened by 8 bases and J by 3 bases, with 10 bases between the two germline ends. Germline-derived CDR1 and CDR2 are WSHSY and SAAADI. The length of the CDR3 is 12 residues.

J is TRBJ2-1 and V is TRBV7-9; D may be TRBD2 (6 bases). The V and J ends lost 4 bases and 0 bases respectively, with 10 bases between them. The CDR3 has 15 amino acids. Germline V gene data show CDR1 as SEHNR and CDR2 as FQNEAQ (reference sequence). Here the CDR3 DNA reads TGTGCCAGCAGCTCCGACGGGAGCTCCTACAATGAGCAGTTCTTC. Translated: CASSSDGSSYNEQFF.

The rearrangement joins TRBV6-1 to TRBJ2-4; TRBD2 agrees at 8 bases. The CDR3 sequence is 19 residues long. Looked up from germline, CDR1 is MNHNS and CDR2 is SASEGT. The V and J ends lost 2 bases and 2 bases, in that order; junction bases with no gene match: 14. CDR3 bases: TGTGCCAGCAGTGAAAGGATCGGGGGGGCCGATCCCTCCAAAAACATTCAGTACTTC. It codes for CASSERIGGADPSKNIQYF.

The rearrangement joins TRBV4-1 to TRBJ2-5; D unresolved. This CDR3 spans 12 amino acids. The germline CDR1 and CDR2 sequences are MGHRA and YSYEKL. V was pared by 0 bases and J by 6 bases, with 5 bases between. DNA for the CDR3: TGCGCCAGCAGCCAAGATGGGCAGACCCAGTACTTC. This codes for CASSQDGQTQYF.

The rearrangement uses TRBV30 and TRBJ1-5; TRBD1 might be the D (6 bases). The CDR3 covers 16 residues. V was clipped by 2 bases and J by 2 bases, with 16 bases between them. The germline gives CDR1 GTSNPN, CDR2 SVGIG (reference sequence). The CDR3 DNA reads TGTGCCTGGAGTCCATCGGGGGGGGGCGGCAATCAGCCCCAGCATTTT. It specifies CAWSPSGGGGNQPQHF.

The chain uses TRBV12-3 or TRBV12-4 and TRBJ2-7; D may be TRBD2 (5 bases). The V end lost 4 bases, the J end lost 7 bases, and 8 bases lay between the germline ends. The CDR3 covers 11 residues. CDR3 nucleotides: TGTGCCAGCAGTTCCTCGGGGGAGCAGTACTTC. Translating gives CASSSSGEQYF.

Written as DNA, the CDR3 is TGTGCCAGCAGCCCGAGGGCTAGCACTGAAGCTTTCTTT. Translation: CASSPRASTEAFF. The rearrangement links TRBV7-8 to TRBJ1-1; the D is unclear. The V gene's germline CDR1 is SGHVS and CDR2 FQNEAQ. There are 13 residues in the CDR3. V lost 5 bases and J 4 bases, leaving 11 bases between the germline ends.

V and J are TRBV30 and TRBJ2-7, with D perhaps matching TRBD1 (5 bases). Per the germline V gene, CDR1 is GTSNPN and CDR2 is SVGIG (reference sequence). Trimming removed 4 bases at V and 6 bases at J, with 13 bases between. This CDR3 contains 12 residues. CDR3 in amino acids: CAWMGRVGEQYF. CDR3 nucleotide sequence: TGTGCCTGGATGGGCAGGGTAGGCGAGCAGTACTTC.

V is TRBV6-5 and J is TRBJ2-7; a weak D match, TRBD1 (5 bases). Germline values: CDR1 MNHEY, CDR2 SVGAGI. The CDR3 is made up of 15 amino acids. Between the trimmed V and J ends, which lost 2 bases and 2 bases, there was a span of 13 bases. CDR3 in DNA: TGTGCCAGCAGTTACAGACAGTCTATAACCTACGAGCAGTACTTC. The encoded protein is CASSYRQSITYEQYF.

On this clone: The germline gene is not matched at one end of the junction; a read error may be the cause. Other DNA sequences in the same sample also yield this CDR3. Here the CDR3 reads CASSMTRGQTETQYF. In DNA form, the CDR3 reads TGTGCCAGCTCAATGACAAGGGGGCAGACGGAGACCCAATACTTC. The chain has TRBV18 and TRBJ2-5; 7 positions match TRBD1. This CDR3 spans 15 amino acids. CDR1 and CDR2 (germline): KGHSH, LQKENI. The variable domain in full, with the rest retrieved from reference TRBV18 and TRBJ2-5, is NAGVMQNPRHLVRRRGQEARLRCSPMKGHSHVYWYRQLPEEGLKFMVYLQKENIIDESGMPKERFSAEFPKEGPSILRIQQVVRGDSAAYFCASSMTRGQTETQYFGPGTRLLVL.

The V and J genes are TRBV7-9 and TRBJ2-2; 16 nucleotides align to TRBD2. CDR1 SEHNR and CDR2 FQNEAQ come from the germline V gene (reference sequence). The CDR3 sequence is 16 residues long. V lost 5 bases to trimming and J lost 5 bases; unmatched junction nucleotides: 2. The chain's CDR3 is CASSPGLAGGTGELFF. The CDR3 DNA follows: TGTGCCAGCAGCCCGGGACTAGCGGGAGGGACCGGGGAGCTGTTTTTT.

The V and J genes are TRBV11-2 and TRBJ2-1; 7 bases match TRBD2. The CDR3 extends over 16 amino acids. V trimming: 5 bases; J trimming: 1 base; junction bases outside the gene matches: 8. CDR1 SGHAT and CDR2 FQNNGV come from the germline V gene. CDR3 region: CASSRGLGLSYNEQFF. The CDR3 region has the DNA TGTGCCAGCAGCCGCGGACTAGGACTATCCTACAATGAGCAGTTCTTC.

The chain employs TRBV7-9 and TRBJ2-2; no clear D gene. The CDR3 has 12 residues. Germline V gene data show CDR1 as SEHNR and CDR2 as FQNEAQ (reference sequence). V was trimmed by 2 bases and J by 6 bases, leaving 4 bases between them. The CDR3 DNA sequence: TGTGCCAGCAGCTTATCATCCGGGGAGCTGTTTTTT. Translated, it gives CASSLSSGELFF.